This TCR beta chain comes out of a study of blood T cell repertoires in COVID-19. Study overall: Italy, Spain and the United States were the sources of the convalescent and acute COVID-19 samples.

Assay: immunoSEQ multiplex PCR; the TCRdb copy retains only in-frame clones and omits some. The table includes 200,000 to 300,000 clones, approximately 80% detected once. From germline, CDR1 is LNHDA and CDR2 SQIVND (reference sequence). V lost 9 bases, J lost 13 bases, and 18 bases stayed unmatched. The CDR3 contains 15 residues. The sequencing input was peripheral blood. This sequence joins TRBV19 and TRBJ1-6; 7 positions agree with TRBD1. The clonotype originates from a man aged 55-75 years with acute or convalescent COVID-19. The CDR3 sequence: CASTSQGGGIKPLHF. The CDR3 DNA is TGTGCCAGCACCTCCCAAGGGGGCGGCATTAAGCCCCTCCACTTT.